A selection of T cell receptor beta chains follows, all from one sample in a study of T cells in Graves' hyperthyroidism and ophthalmopathy. Using its own MiXCR run on the multiplex PCR reads, TCRdb lists one record per CDR3 protein. The sample holds roughly 580,000 distinct CDR3 sequences, 35% to 55% seen once. The sample was peripheral blood or thyroid tissue (not recorded which). These receptors came from a woman aged 18 to 35 with Graves' hyperthyroidism. Both conserved end residues are part of each CDR3. A D gene is named only where the DNA matches it firmly. For some rows the clone size is stated as once, few or many, or as a class when expanded; others skip it.

clone size	V gene	D gene	J gene	CDR3 protein	CDR3 DNA
NA	TRBV20-1	NA	TRBJ2-5	CSAPKETQYF	TGCAGTGCTCCTAAAGAGACCCAGTACTTC
once	TRBV2	TRBD1	TRBJ1-5	CATSDDRGVQPQHF	TGTGCCACCAGTGATGACAGGGGGGTTCAGCCCCAGCATTTT
NA	TRBV10-3	TRBD1	TRBJ1-2	CAIRQTGYGYTF	TGTGCCATCAGACAGACAGGGTATGGCTACACCTTC
NA	TRBV24-1	NA	TRBJ1-2	CATGSADYGYTF	TGTGCCACCGGAAGCGCGGACTATGGCTACACCTTC
NA	TRBV7-2	NA	TRBJ1-1	CASSSDATEAFF	TGTGCCAGCAGCTCGGACGCGACTGAAGCTTTCTTT
NA	TRBV12-3/TRBV12-4	TRBD1	TRBJ1-2	CASSLTGTEGLKRGYTF	TGTGCCAGCAGTTTAACCGGGACAGAGGGCCTGAAGCGCGGCTACACCTTC
few	TRBV10-3	NA	TRBJ2-6	CAISGDNVLTF	TGTGCCATCAGTGGGGACAACGTCCTGACTTTC
NA	TRBV9	NA	TRBJ2-7	CASSQGDEQYF	TGTGCCAGCAGCCAAGGGGACGAGCAGTACTTC
NA	TRBV11-1	NA	TRBJ1-6	CASSLEGSDNSPLHF	TGTGCCAGCAGCTTAGAGGGATCCGATAATTCACCCCTCCACTTT
NA	TRBV24-1	TRBD1	TRBJ2-2	CATSDSRQGPTGELFF	TGTGCCACCAGTGATTCCCGACAGGGACCGACCGGGGAGCTGTTTTTT
many	TRBV14	NA	TRBJ2-5	CASSQAILVTQYF	TGTGCCAGCAGCCAAGCAATTTTGGTGACCCAGTACTTC
many	TRBV7-9	NA	TRBJ2-7	CASSPQYEQYF	TGTGCCAGCAGCCCGCAGTACGAGCAGTACTTC
once	TRBV25-1	NA	TRBJ2-7	CASSQPNYEQYF	TGCGCCAGCAGCCAGCCCAACTACGAGCAGTACTTC
NA	TRBV15	NA	TRBJ2-6	CATSTDGSSGANVLTF	TGTGCCACCAGCACGGACGGCAGTTCTGGGGCCAACGTCCTGACTTTC
NA	TRBV29-1	TRBD1	TRBJ2-7	CSGLTGGDEQYF	TGCAGCGGGCTGACAGGGGGGGACGAGCAGTACTTC
few	TRBV7-2	TRBD1	TRBJ1-2	CASSLGQGMTGGYTF	TGTGCCAGCAGCTTGGGACAGGGAATGACGGGTGGCTACACCTTC
NA	TRBV11-3	NA	TRBJ2-7	CACSLGLAGNEQYF	TGTGCCTGCAGCTTAGGTCTTGCGGGAAACGAGCAGTACTTC
many	TRBV19	NA	TRBJ2-7	CASSRRDSYEQYF	TGTGCCAGTAGTAGGCGCGACAGCTACGAGCAGTACTTC
NA	TRBV7-9	NA	TRBJ1-1	CASSQDRGMNTEAFF	TGCGCCAGCAGCCAAGACAGAGGAATGAACACTGAAGCTTTCTTT
NA	TRBV7-6	NA	TRBJ1-1	CASSLAPGGVNTEAFF	TGTGCCAGCAGCTTAGCCCCTGGGGGGGTGAACACTGAAGCTTTCTTT
NA	TRBV10-3	NA	TRBJ1-5	CAIGPDNQPQHF	TGTGCCATCGGGCCCGACAATCAGCCCCAGCATTTT
NA	TRBV6-1	TRBD1	TRBJ1-2	CASSQGWDSYGYTF	TGTGCCAGCAGCCAGGGGTGGGACAGCTATGGCTACACCTTC
NA	TRBV20-1	TRBD2	TRBJ2-7	CSAQGTSSSYEQYF	TGCAGTGCCCAAGGGACTAGCAGCTCCTACGAGCAGTACTTC
NA	TRBV19	NA	TRBJ2-7	CASSSSQGSGYEQYF	TGTGCCAGTAGTTCCTCACAGGGAAGTGGCTACGAGCAGTACTTC
NA	TRBV24-1	NA	TRBJ2-3	CATGDPQSGHSTDTQYF	TGTGCCACCGGTGATCCCCAGTCGGGACACTCGACAGATACGCAGTATTTT
NA	TRBV10-3	TRBD1	TRBJ1-5	CAICQGGQPQHF	TGTGCCATCTGTCAGGGGGGGCAGCCCCAGCATTTT
NA	TRBV7-9	NA	TRBJ1-5	CASSLGGVSNQPQHF	TGTGCCAGCAGTTTAGGAGGGGTAAGCAATCAGCCCCAGCATTTT
many	TRBV2	TRBD1	TRBJ1-1	CAGRQGLAEAFF	TGTGCCGGCCGACAGGGATTAGCTGAAGCTTTCTTT
NA	TRBV25-1	TRBD2	TRBJ2-6	CASSQGSGNGANVLTF	TGTGCCAGCAGCCAAGGTAGCGGGAATGGGGCCAACGTCCTGACTTTC
NA	TRBV10-3	TRBD2	TRBJ2-2	CAISRAGAIGELFF	TGTGCCATCAGTCGCGCGGGAGCGATCGGGGAGCTGTTTTTT
NA	TRBV29-1	NA	TRBJ2-5	CSSLGSAVGTQYF	TGCAGCTCTCTTGGCAGTGCGGTCGGGACCCAGTACTTC
few	TRBV24-1	TRBD1	TRBJ1-5	CATSDTDRGRPQHF	TGTGCCACCAGTGACACGGACAGGGGACGGCCCCAGCATTTT
NA	TRBV7-2	TRBD1	TRBJ2-6	CASSTDRAGANVLTF	TGTGCCAGCAGCACGGACAGGGCAGGGGCCAACGTCCTGACTTTC
many	TRBV2	NA	TRBJ1-2	CASSEGRYNYGYTF	TGTGCCAGCAGTGAGGGCAGATACAACTATGGCTACACCTTC
NA	TRBV19	TRBD1	TRBJ2-7	CASSVNRGTYEQYF	TGTGCCAGTAGTGTGAACAGGGGAACCTACGAGCAGTACTTC